This T cell receptor beta chain was captured in a study of beta chain features in type 1 diabetes. The study's findings and limits: PCR might favor shorter templates, equally in patients and controls. There was a possibility that cDNA sequencing over-represented cells with high TCR expression.

Remarks on this clone: Its antigen remains unidentified.

The CDR3 length is 17 residues. V lost 5 bases to trimming and J lost 6 bases; unmatched junction nucleotides: 16. Germline V lookup: CDR1 SGHTA, CDR2 FQGNSA. All of the isolated RNA was reverse transcribed, so expressed TCRB transcripts were sequenced. Generated by immunoSEQ multiplex PCR, the TCRdb table keeps only in-frame clones and is missing some. This sample has 400,000 to 600,000 clones; roughly 31% occur once, and the top ten carry 0.05% to 0.065%. J is TRBJ2-3 and V is TRBV7-2; 8 bases fit TRBD2. The receptor was isolated from a man younger than 35 in good health. Material: naive CD4+ T cells from blood. CDR3 nucleotides: TGTGCCAGCAGCCCCCCTCGGGGAGCGGGAGCGAGGGATACGCAGTATTTT. It translates to CASSPPRGAGARDTQYF. Full variable domain (rest looked up from reference TRBV7-2 and TRBJ2-3): GAGVSQSPSNKVTEKGKDVELRCDPISGHTALYWYRQSLGQGLEFLIYFQGNSAPDKSGLPSDRFSAERTGGSVSTLTIQRTQQEDSAVYLCASSPPRGAGARDTQYFGPGTRLTVL.